Listed below are T cell receptor beta chains from one sample, sequenced in a study of cytomegalovirus exposure and HLA in healthy donors. Sequenced by immunoSEQ multiplex PCR; TCRdb stores in-frame clones only, minus some. The sample lists about 76,000 clones, about three quarters occurring once. Sequences were obtained from PBMCs. All receptors come from a male donor in good health and CMV-seropositive. Both conserved end residues are part of each CDR3. The D gene is left open where the match is weak. Clone size, where shown, is once, few, many, or a class for clones that have expanded.

V gene	J gene	clone size	CDR3 length	D gene	CDR3 protein	CDR3 DNA
TRBV15	TRBJ1-4	.	15	TRBD1	CATSGRQGGGEKLFF	TGTGCCACCAGCGGCCGACAGGGAGGAGGTGAAAAACTGTTTTTT
TRBV9	TRBJ2-5	once	14	.	CASSPQVGQETQYF	TGTGCCAGCAGCCCACAGGTGGGCCAAGAGACCCAGTACTTC
TRBV30	TRBJ1-4	.	13	.	CAWSGQAGEKLFF	TGTGCCTGGAGTGGGCAGGCGGGGGAAAAACTGTTTTTT
TRBV2	TRBJ2-5	.	15	TRBD2	CASSEFGTSGETQYF	TGTGCCAGCAGTGAATTCGGGACTAGCGGGGAGACCCAGTACTTC
TRBV5-4	TRBJ2-3	.	15	.	CASSPETGYTDTQYF	TGTGCCAGCAGCCCCGAGACAGGATACACAGATACGCAGTATTTT
TRBV28	TRBJ2-6	.	17	.	CASRDDAREAGANVLTF	TGTGCCAGCAGGGACGACGCCAGGGAGGCTGGGGCCAACGTCCTGACTTTC
TRBV9	TRBJ2-7	.	15	TRBD2	CASSVGASGVLEQYF	TGTGCCAGCAGCGTAGGGGCTAGCGGGGTTCTCGAGCAGTACTTC
TRBV30	TRBJ1-1	.	13	.	CAWSPTQGSEAFF	TGTGCCTGGAGTCCAACCCAGGGATCTGAAGCTTTCTTT
TRBV25-1	TRBJ2-1	few	14	.	CASIGGGSYNEQFF	TGTGCCAGCATCGGGGGAGGCTCCTACAATGAGCAGTTCTTC
TRBV18	TRBJ1-4	.	13	.	CASKRGTNEKLFF	TGTGCCTCAAAGAGAGGAACTAATGAAAAACTGTTTTTT
TRBV19	TRBJ2-1	once	18	TRBD1	CASTHGTGFIARGNEQFF	TGTGCCAGCACTCACGGGACAGGGTTTATCGCGAGGGGGAATGAGCAGTTCTTC
TRBV5-1	TRBJ2-2	.	16	.	CASGTGQRSNTGELFF	TGCGCCAGCGGGACGGGACAAAGATCGAACACCGGGGAGCTGTTTTTT
TRBV2	TRBJ2-2	once	17	.	CASSEEGVVANTGELFF	TGTGCCAGCAGTGAAGAGGGGGTGGTGGCGAACACCGGGGAGCTGTTTTTT
TRBV4-2	TRBJ2-7	.	16	TRBD2	CANSPVATSGAYEQYF	TGTGCCAACAGCCCGGTCGCGACTAGCGGGGCCTACGAGCAGTACTTC
TRBV7-8	TRBJ2-3	.	15	TRBD1	CASSAGQGPPDTQYF	TGTGCCAGCAGCGCGGGACAGGGCCCACCGGATACGCAGTATTTT
TRBV15	TRBJ2-5	.	14	.	CATSYSGRQETQYF	TGTGCCACCTCTTACTCAGGGCGGCAAGAGACCCAGTACTTC
TRBV5-1	TRBJ1-2	few	13	.	CASSSDIEYGYTF	TGCGCCAGCAGCTCCGACATCGAGTATGGCTACACCTTC
TRBV7-9	TRBJ2-1	.	12	.	CSSSYGQNEQFF	TGTTCCAGCAGCTACGGACAAAATGAGCAGTTCTTC
TRBV7-3	TRBJ2-1	.	16	.	CASSSLGASSYNEQFF	TGTGCCAGCAGCTCTTTAGGGGCGAGCTCCTACAATGAGCAGTTCTTC
TRBV28	TRBJ2-1	.	16	TRBD1	CASNGRGTGGGNEQFF	TGTGCCAGCAACGGCCGGGGGACAGGGGGTGGGAATGAGCAGTTCTTC
TRBV7-2	TRBJ2-1	.	15	.	CASSFWRSSYNEQFF	TGTGCCAGCAGCTTTTGGCGGTCCTCCTACAATGAGCAGTTCTTC
TRBV18	TRBJ1-1	.	12	.	CASSLQGPGAFF	TGTGCCAGCTCACTACAGGGTCCGGGAGCTTTCTTT
TRBV2	TRBJ2-7	.	17	TRBD1	CASSERRKGTGGHEQYF	TGTGCCAGCAGTGAGAGACGTAAGGGGACAGGCGGCCACGAGCAGTACTTC
TRBV6-6	TRBJ2-7	.	12	.	CASSPSTGEQYF	TGTGCCAGCAGCCCCTCCACTGGCGAGCAGTACTTC
TRBV4-1	TRBJ2-7	.	16	TRBD1	CASSQDPGQGSYEQYF	TGCGCCAGCAGCCAAGATCCCGGACAGGGGTCCTACGAGCAGTACTTC
TRBV30	TRBJ2-1	.	12	.	CAWSGVGGEQFF	TGTGCCTGGAGCGGAGTGGGGGGTGAGCAGTTCTTC
TRBV19	TRBJ2-1	.	16	TRBD2	CASSPGLAGGYNEQFF	TGTGCCAGTAGTCCGGGACTAGCGGGGGGTTACAATGAGCAGTTCTTC
TRBV6-1	TRBJ1-2	.	12	TRBD1	CASTLTTGGYTF	TGTGCCAGCACTCTCACGACAGGGGGCTACACCTTC
TRBV2	TRBJ1-1	few	13	.	CASGRGFYTEAFF	TGTGCCAGCGGAAGGGGGTTCTACACTGAAGCTTTCTTT
TRBV5-4	TRBJ2-1	.	17	TRBD2	CASSSLKVAGYNNEQFF	TGTGCCAGCAGCTCCCTTAAAGTAGCGGGATACAACAATGAGCAGTTCTTC
TRBV18	TRBJ2-1	.	17	TRBD2	CASSPLVTGGPHNEQFF	TGTGCCAGCTCGCCCCTGGTAACGGGGGGGCCCCACAATGAGCAGTTCTTC
TRBV29-1	TRBJ1-1	.	18	TRBD1	CSVGVPGTGGGKNTEAFF	TGCAGCGTTGGGGTCCCCGGGACAGGGGGCGGGAAAAACACTGAAGCTTTCTTT
TRBV29-1	TRBJ1-5	.	14	.	CSATTGIPNQPQHF	TGCAGCGCTACGACCGGGATTCCCAATCAGCCCCAGCATTTT
TRBV7-2	TRBJ2-7	.	13	.	CASSLGGPHEQYF	TGTGCCAGCAGCTTAGGAGGGCCCCACGAGCAGTACTTC
TRBV29-1	TRBJ2-1	.	13	TRBD2	CSVASGGANEQFF	TGCAGCGTTGCTAGCGGGGGGGCCAATGAGCAGTTCTTC
TRBV6-6	TRBJ2-3	few	15	TRBD2	CASSQLAGRTDTQYF	TGTGCCAGCAGCCAACTAGCGGGGCGCACAGATACGCAGTATTTT
TRBV5-5	TRBJ2-3	.	16	TRBD2	CASSLAKIAGADTQYF	TGTGCCAGCAGCTTGGCCAAGATAGCGGGGGCGGATACGCAGTATTTT
TRBV11-2	TRBJ2-7	.	15	TRBD1	CASSPGTGSTYEQYF	TGTGCCAGCAGCCCTGGGACAGGCTCTACCTACGAGCAGTACTTC
TRBV10-1	TRBJ2-2	.	15	TRBD2	CAKTWGGGAAGELFF	TGCGCCAAGACCTGGGGCGGGGGAGCGGCCGGGGAGCTGTTTTTT
TRBV15	TRBJ1-1	few	15	.	CATSRGGGANTEAFF	TGTGCCACCAGCAGAGGGGGGGGCGCGAACACTGAAGCTTTCTTT
TRBV6-6	TRBJ2-3	few	16	.	CASSPSGGLTGDTQYF	TGTGCCAGCAGTCCTTCCGGGGGGCTTACAGGGGATACGCAGTATTTT
TRBV9	TRBJ2-1	.	15	TRBD2	CASSVTSGTYNEQFF	TGTGCCAGCAGCGTCACTAGCGGGACCTACAATGAGCAGTTCTTC
TRBV18	TRBJ1-1	.	15	TRBD1	CASSSTQGGGTEAFF	TGTGCCAGCTCATCGACCCAGGGGGGAGGTACTGAAGCTTTCTTT
TRBV5-6	TRBJ2-2	.	14	TRBD2	CASSMGLEAGELFF	TGTGCCAGCAGCATGGGACTAGAGGCCGGGGAGCTGTTTTTT
TRBV19	TRBJ1-3	.	15	.	CASSTEGGGGNTIYF	TGTGCCAGTAGTACGGAAGGGGGTGGTGGAAACACCATATATTTT
TRBV4-1	TRBJ2-1	few	18	TRBD2	CASSQATQLAGGLGEQFF	TGCGCCAGCAGCCAAGCCACCCAGCTAGCGGGGGGGTTGGGTGAGCAGTTCTTC
TRBV5-5	TRBJ2-7	few	14	TRBD2	CASSLRQAGAEQYF	TGTGCCAGCAGCTTGAGGCAAGCGGGAGCCGAGCAGTACTTC
TRBV11-2	TRBJ2-3	few	17	TRBD2	CASSSLLASGGTDTQYF	TGTGCCAGCAGCTCGCTCCTCGCTAGCGGGGGGACAGATACGCAGTATTTT
TRBV28	TRBJ1-4	.	15	.	CASFTPRTDNEKLFF	TGTGCCAGCTTTACTCCTAGGACAGATAATGAAAAACTGTTTTTT
TRBV2	TRBJ1-1	.	15	TRBD1	CASSARQGATEKAFF	TGTGCCAGCAGTGCCCGACAGGGGGCCACCGAGAAGGCTTTCTTT
TRBV18	TRBJ2-7	.	13	TRBD1	CASSSTGGYEQYF	TGTGCCAGCTCATCGACAGGGGGGTACGAGCAGTACTTC
TRBV19	TRBJ1-1	.	14	.	CASLLRSAGQGAFF	TGTGCCAGCCTCTTAAGATCGGCAGGCCAGGGAGCTTTCTTT
TRBV5-6	TRBJ2-5	.	13	TRBD2	CASSFGGGETQYF	TGTGCCAGCAGCTTTGGGGGGGGAGAGACCCAGTACTTC
TRBV9	TRBJ2-2	few	16	.	CASSVDGGGRTGELFF	TGTGCCAGCAGCGTAGATGGGGGGGGCAGAACCGGGGAGCTGTTTTTT
TRBV4-1	TRBJ2-1	.	17	TRBD2	CASSQGASGRSYNEQFF	TGCGCCAGCAGCCAGGGGGCTAGCGGGAGGAGCTACAATGAGCAGTTCTTC